The rows below give T cell receptor beta chains drawn from one sample of a study of STAT5B mutations in CD4+ large granular lymphocyte leukemia. The data were produced by immunoSEQ multiplex PCR, yet TCRdb's version contains in-frame clones alone and is incomplete. The sample lists about 48,000 clones; about 70% were seen once. Input material: CD4+ T cells from blood buffy coats. The receptors shown here come from a human donor in good health. CDR3s include the opening cysteine and the closing phenylalanine or tryptophan. Each record gives: D gene, clone size, J gene, V gene, CDR3 DNA, CDR3 protein. D genes are given only for firm matches. Clone sizes are given selectively: once, few, many, or a class where the clone is expanded.

-	-	TRBJ2-5	TRBV21-1	TGTGCCAGCAGCAAAGGTGGAGAGCGGGGGTTCCAAGAGACCCAGTACTTC	CASSKGGERGFQETQYF
TRBD1	-	TRBJ2-5	TRBV5-8	TGTGCCAGCAGGGACCGGGACAGGGCCCAAGAGACCCAGTACTTC	CASRDRDRAQETQYF
TRBD1	-	TRBJ1-2	TRBV5-5	TGTGCCAGCAGTTCCGGGACAGGGATCTATGGCTACACCTTC	CASSSGTGIYGYTF
-	-	TRBJ2-1	TRBV28	TGTGCCAGCAAGGCGGATCGCTACAATGAGCAGTTCTTC	CASKADRYNEQFF
TRBD1	-	TRBJ2-2	TRBV5-1	TGCGCCAGCAGCCCAGGGACAGCGAACACCGGGGAGCTGTTTTTT	CASSPGTANTGELFF
-	-	TRBJ2-7	TRBV7-9	TGTGCCAGCAGTAAAGGAGAACAGACCCATAGAAGGGCCTACGAGCAGTACTTC	CASSKGEQTHRRAYEQYF
TRBD1	-	TRBJ1-2	TRBV10-3	TGTGCCATCAGTGACCCTCGAGACTTAGGGGGCAGAGGCTACACCTTC	CAISDPRDLGGRGYTF
-	-	TRBJ2-7	TRBV18	TGTGCCAGCTCATCCGCGGGGCCCTACGAGCAGTACTTC	CASSSAGPYEQYF
TRBD2	-	TRBJ2-5	TRBV7-2	TGTGCCAGCAGCCTTAGCGGGGGGCCCTACGAGACCCAGTACTTC	CASSLSGGPYETQYF
-	-	TRBJ1-6	TRBV4-2	TGTGCCAGCAGCCAAGGACGGAGCAGCTCCTATAATTCACCCCTCCACTTT	CASSQGRSSSYNSPLHF
-	-	TRBJ2-1	TRBV5-1	TGCGCCAGCAGCCTGCAGACGGGCGGAAATGAGCAGTTCTTC	CASSLQTGGNEQFF
-	-	TRBJ1-1	TRBV30	TGTGCCTGGAGTTTTGAGGGTAAAGCTTTCTTT	CAWSFEGKAFF
-	-	TRBJ1-3	TRBV6-5	TGTGCCAGCAGCACATCGGGGATCTCTGGAAACACCATATATTTT	CASSTSGISGNTIYF
TRBD2	-	TRBJ2-3	TRBV2	TGTGCCAGCAGTGAAGCGACTAGCGGGGGGGCATCAGATACGCAGTATTTT	CASSEATSGGASDTQYF
TRBD1	-	TRBJ1-4	TRBV18	TGTGCCAGCTCACCACGCGGAGGGGGCTCCGGGACTAATGAAAAACTGTTTTTT	CASSPRGGGSGTNEKLFF
TRBD2	-	TRBJ2-2	TRBV4-2	TGTGCCAGCAGCCGAGAGGACCTAGCGGGGTGGAACACCGGGGAGCTGTTTTTT	CASSREDLAGWNTGELFF
-	-	TRBJ2-1	TRBV2	TGTGCCAGCAGTGGCGTAGGGGACAATGAGCAGTTCTTC	CASSGVGDNEQFF
-	few	TRBJ2-5	TRBV19	TGTGCCAGTAGTATGGGGTGGGGAGGGGGCATGGAGACCCAGTACTTC	CASSMGWGGGMETQYF
-	-	TRBJ1-2	TRBV11-2	TGTGCCAGCAGCCGGGGCGCTGACTATGGCTACACCTTC	CASSRGADYGYTF
-	-	TRBJ2-1	TRBV9	TGTGCCAGCAGCGTAGCTTGGGGGGCCCCAGACAATGAGCAGTTCTTC	CASSVAWGAPDNEQFF
-	-	TRBJ1-4	TRBV5-1	TGCGCCAGCAGCGTAGACAGCACAACTAATGAAAAACTGTTTTTT	CASSVDSTTNEKLFF
-	-	TRBJ1-4	TRBV7-2	TGTGCCAGCAGCAAGAGACCCGCAACTAATGAAAAACTGTTTTTT	CASSKRPATNEKLFF
TRBD2	-	TRBJ2-3	TRBV19	TGTGCCAGTAGTACGGGCGGGGGGGCCGGAGATACGCAGTATTTT	CASSTGGGAGDTQYF
-	-	TRBJ2-3	TRBV6-1	TGTGCCAGCAGTCATAGTGTCACAGATACGCAGTATTTT	CASSHSVTDTQYF
-	-	TRBJ1-3	TRBV5-1	TGCGCCAGCAGCTTGGGGGCAGATCAATCCGGAAACACCATATATTTT	CASSLGADQSGNTIYF
TRBD1	-	TRBJ1-1	TRBV6-6	TGTGCCAGCAGCCAGACAGGGGTGAACACTGAAGCTTTCTTT	CASSQTGVNTEAFF
-	-	TRBJ1-1	TRBV6-5	TGTGCCAGCAGTGTACAGAGTTCGAACACTGAAGCTTTCTTT	CASSVQSSNTEAFF
-	-	TRBJ1-2	TRBV6-1	TGTGCCAGCAGTGAAAAGGTTGGTTTTGTGAGCTACACCTTC	CASSEKVGFVSYTF
-	once	TRBJ1-1	TRBV2	TGTGCCAGCAGTGAACGGGGGATCAACACTGAAGCTTTCTTT	CASSERGINTEAFF
TRBD1	-	TRBJ2-2	TRBV5-1	TGCGCCAGCAGCGGGGGACAGGACACCGGGGAGCTGTTTTTT	CASSGGQDTGELFF
-	few	TRBJ2-6	TRBV21-1	TGTGCCAGCAGCACCCTGAGGGGATTGGGACAAGGTGACTCTGGGGCCAACGTCCTGACTTTC	CASSTLRGLGQGDSGANVLTF
-	few	TRBJ2-7	TRBV30	TGTGCCTGGAGCAGGAATAGCTACGAGCAGTACTTC	CAWSRNSYEQYF
-	-	TRBJ1-1	TRBV29-1	TGCAGCGGTGGGGGACCTCCCAACACTGAAGCTTTCTTT	CSGGGPPNTEAFF
-	few	TRBJ1-6	TRBV27	TGTGCCAGCAGTTTATCGAAGGGAAGGGGTCAAGTAAATTATAATTCACCCCTCCACTTT	CASSLSKGRGQVNYNSPLHF
-	-	TRBJ2-5	TRBV14	TGTGCCAGCAGCCAAGTGGGACTCTCTGGGGAGACCCAGTACTTC	CASSQVGLSGETQYF
-	-	TRBJ1-1	TRBV30	TGTGCCTGGAGTGTACTCTCCGGGACAAACACTGAAGCTTTCTTT	CAWSVLSGTNTEAFF
-	-	TRBJ2-3	TRBV25-1	TGTGCCAGCAGTGAACCCACAGATACGCAGTATTTT	CASSEPTDTQYF
-	-	TRBJ1-2	TRBV5-1	TGCGCCAGCAGCTTGGGGGGCCACTATGGCTACACCTTC	CASSLGGHYGYTF
TRBD2	-	TRBJ2-2	TRBV5-1	TGCGCCAGCAGCATTACTAGCGGGATGAACACCGGGGAGCTGTTTTTT	CASSITSGMNTGELFF
-	few	TRBJ1-2	TRBV30	TGTGCCCTCCAACCAACAATAATGGGGAATGGCTACACCTTC	CALQPTIMGNGYTF
TRBD2	few	TRBJ2-2	TRBV5-6	TGTGCCAGCAGCTTAGGCCTAGCGGGCGGGGAGCTGTTTTTT	CASSLGLAGGELFF
-	-	TRBJ1-5	TRBV6-5	TGTGCCAGCAGGCCAGGGGTCCATCAGCCCCAGCATTTT	CASRPGVHQPQHF
TRBD2	-	TRBJ2-5	TRBV7-2	TGTGCCAGCAGCTTTGGACTAGCGGGGGATGAGGAGACCCAGTACTTC	CASSFGLAGDEETQYF
TRBD1	-	TRBJ2-3	TRBV7-2	TGTGCCAGCAGCTTGGGACAGGGCAGCACAGATACGCAGTATTTT	CASSLGQGSTDTQYF
TRBD2	-	TRBJ2-1	TRBV7-2	TGTGCCAGCAGCATTACTAGCGGGGGGCTCAATGAGCAGTTCTTC	CASSITSGGLNEQFF
TRBD2	-	TRBJ2-1	TRBV2	TGTGCCAGCGCCCCGGGACTAAATTACAATGAGCAGTTCTTC	CASAPGLNYNEQFF
TRBD1	-	TRBJ2-2	TRBV11-3	TGTGCCAGCAGCCCGGGGTTAGGGGGCGCCACCGGGGAGCTGTTTTTT	CASSPGLGGATGELFF
TRBD2	-	TRBJ2-3	TRBV5-1	TGCGCCAGCAGCGCGGGACTAGCAGCCGATACGCAGTATTTT	CASSAGLAADTQYF
TRBD2	-	TRBJ2-2	TRBV30	TGTGCCTGGAGACTAGCGGGTAGAACCGGGGAGCTGTTTTTT	CAWRLAGRTGELFF
TRBD1	-	TRBJ2-7	TRBV15	TGTGCCACCAGCAGAGGTGGGACAGGGGGCGAATCCTACGAGCAGTACTTC	CATSRGGTGGESYEQYF
TRBD1	-	TRBJ2-5	TRBV5-6	TGTGCCAGCAGCACTCGGACAGGGGCAGGCGAGACCCAGTACTTC	CASSTRTGAGETQYF
TRBD1	few	TRBJ1-5	TRBV25-1	TGTGCCAGCAGTGTTCACAGGGGTGGCCAGCCCCAGCATTTT	CASSVHRGGQPQHF
TRBD1	-	TRBJ1-4	TRBV28	TGTGCCAGCAGTTTTCGTCCAACAGGGGCCAGTAATGAAAAACTGTTTTTT	CASSFRPTGASNEKLFF
TRBD1	-	TRBJ1-5	TRBV6-5	TGTGCCAGCAGGTCCGGGACAGGGGACAATCAGCCCCAGCATTTT	CASRSGTGDNQPQHF
TRBD1	-	TRBJ2-5	TRBV9	TGTGCCAGCAGCGTAGGTTTGGCAGGGCAGGGGGCCCAGTACTTC	CASSVGLAGQGAQYF
TRBD1	-	TRBJ2-5	TRBV15	TGTGCCACCAGCAGAGGGACAGGGGGGGAGACCCAGTACTTC	CATSRGTGGETQYF